This passage covers 13 T cell receptor beta chains from one sample sequenced in a study of shared clonotypes between healthy human individuals. Some clones are missing from TCRdb's copy, which holds only in-frame ones; the method was immunoSEQ multiplex PCR. The repertoire includes roughly 500,000 clones, roughly 95% of them detected once, and about 0.067% sits in the top ten. The specimen was naive CD4+ T cells sorted from blood. This sample's subset: CD45RA+ positively selected. These receptors came from a woman in her 30s in good health.

The chain couples TRBV21-1 to TRBJ2-3; no DNA check was done on the table's D call, TRBD2. TRBV21-1 is assigned pseudogene status. The CDR3 is made up of 18 amino acids. CDR3 sequence (DNA): TGTGCCAGCAGCCCGCCGAGACCACTAGCGGGAGGAGCAGATACGCAGTATTTT. Translated, it gives CASSPPRPLAGGADTQYF.

The rearrangement joins TRBV11-2 to TRBJ2-7; 7 positions match TRBD1. V shed 5 bases and J 1 base; nucleotides not matched to a gene: 11. Germline loops: CDR1 SGHAT, CDR2 FQNNGV. This CDR3 comprises 16 residues. The CDR3 coding sequence is TGTGCCAGCAGCCGATATACAGGGGCCTCTTCCTACGAGCAGTACTTC. As protein: CASSRYTGASSYEQYF.

The chain combines TRBV7-9 with TRBJ2-5, with 7 bases lining up with TRBD2. Trimming took 5 bases from V and 1 from J; bases not matched to a gene: 10. From germline, CDR1 is SEHNR and CDR2 FQNEAQ (reference sequence). This CDR3 is 16 amino acids long. CDR3 sequence reads: CASSLLGSGGQETQYF. CDR3 in DNA: TGTGCCAGCAGCCTACTGGGGTCGGGGGGCCAAGAGACCCAGTACTTC. Combining the CDR3 with reference TRBV7-9 and TRBJ2-5 gives the whole variable domain DTGVSQNPRHKITKRGQNVTFRCDPISEHNRLYWYRQTLGQGPEFLTYFQNEAQLEKSRLLSDRFSAERPKGSFSTLEIQRTEQGDSAMYLCASSLLGSGGQETQYFGPGTRLLVL.

This clone showed up just once. This CDR3 is CASSLDVEQFF. CDR3 DNA sequence: TGCGCCAGCAGCTTGGATGTCGAGCAGTTCTTC. The chain is built from TRBV5-1 and TRBJ2-1; no firm D call. Germline values: CDR1 SGHRS, CDR2 YFSETQ. CDR3 length: 11 residues. V dropped 0 bases and J dropped 10 bases, with 5 bases sitting between them.

This clone was counted once. The V gene is TRBV5-8, the J gene TRBJ2-7, with 10 bases lining up with TRBD1. This CDR3 comprises 18 residues. Germline assignment: CDR1 SGHTS and CDR2 YDEGEE. V dropped 4 bases and J dropped 1; count of bases not matched to a gene: 14. The CDR3 region is CASSMTGTGAFPSYEQYF. CDR3 sequence (DNA): TGTGCCAGCAGCATGACCGGGACAGGGGCCTTTCCTTCCTACGAGCAGTACTTC. The complete variable domain, with remaining parts taken from reference TRBV5-8 and TRBJ2-7, reads EAGVTQSPTHLIKTRGQQATLRCSPISGHTSVYWYQQALGLGLQFLLWYDEGEERNRGNFPPRFSGRQFPNYSSELNVNALELEDSALYLCASSMTGTGAFPSYEQYFGPGTRLTVT.

This chain uses TRBV28 with TRBJ1-5; 11 bases are shared with TRBD1. The trim removed 7 bases at V and 7 bases at J, leaving 6 bases unmatched. CDR1 is MDHEN, CDR2 SYDVKM, per germline. There are 14 residues in the CDR3. CDR3 in amino acids: CASTGTGGYQPQHF. The CDR3, as DNA: TGTGCCAGCACAGGGACAGGGGGTTACCAGCCCCAGCATTTT.

This clone was observed a handful of times. The gene calls are TRBV28 and TRBJ1-1, with D possibly being TRBD1 (5 bases). V was shortened by 8 bases and J by 0 bases, with 10 bases between the two germline ends. Germline V lookup: CDR1 MDHEN, CDR2 SYDVKM. This CDR3 is 13 amino acids long. CDR3 bases: TGTGCCAGCTTAAACAGGATGAACACTGAAGCTTTCTTT. Its translation is CASLNRMNTEAFF.

The chain has TRBV27 and TRBJ2-5; unclear D gene. Trimming left V 6 bases short and J 5 bases short, with 19 bases between. The CDR3 consists of 15 residues. CDR1 and CDR2 from the germline V gene are MNHEY and SMNVEV (reference sequence). The CDR3 sequence is CASREFWLVAETQYF. In DNA, the CDR3 is TGTGCCAGCAGAGAATTCTGGCTAGTAGCCGAGACCCAGTACTTC.

This sequence joins TRBV2 and TRBJ2-1, with D possibly being TRBD2 (5 bases). Trimming took 6 bases from V and 3 from J, leaving 9 bases between them. The CDR3 has 13 amino acids. Germline V lookup: CDR1 SNHLY, CDR2 FYNNEI. CDR3 sequence (DNA): TGTGCCAGCAGGCGGGCGGACTACAATGAGCAGTTCTTC. Protein product: CASRRADYNEQFF.

V and J are TRBV11-2 and TRBJ2-1; TRBD2 matches at 8 bases. V gave up 6 bases and J gave up 4 bases; unmatched junction bases: 8. The CDR3 totals 15 residues. Germline V lookup: CDR1 SGHAT, CDR2 FQNNGV. The CDR3: CASRPTSGPYNEQFF. CDR3 in DNA: TGTGCCAGCAGACCAACTAGCGGACCATACAATGAGCAGTTCTTC.

J is TRBJ1-2 and V is TRBV13, with TRBD1 matching 8 bases. Germline lookup yields CDR1 PRHDT and CDR2 FYEKMQ (reference sequence). The V gene end was trimmed by 0 bases and the J gene end by 8 bases; junction bases not matched to a gene: 8. The CDR3 has 15 residues. CDR3 region: CASSLGGRTGSGYTF. In nucleotides, the CDR3 is TGTGCCAGCAGCTTAGGGGGTAGGACAGGGTCCGGCTACACCTTC.

V and J are TRBV6-5 and TRBJ2-7; 7 bases fit TRBD1. The V and J ends lost 4 bases and 5 bases, in that order; junction bases with no gene match: 11. Germline V gene sequence: CDR1 MNHEY, CDR2 SVGAGI. This CDR3 is 15 amino acids long. CDR3 sequence reads: CASSLRGQGRHEQYF. The CDR3 nucleotides are TGTGCCAGCAGTTTGAGGGGGCAGGGTCGCCACGAGCAGTACTTC.

This clone was seen a single time. This chain joins TRBV4-2 and TRBJ2-1; 12 positions agree with TRBD2. V shed 3 bases, J shed 3 bases, and the junction held 3 bases outside the gene matches. Looked up from germline, CDR1 is LGHNA and CDR2 is YNFKEQ. The CDR3 length is 16 residues. CDR3 sequence: CASSHETSGSYNEQFF. The CDR3 nucleotides are TGTGCCAGCAGCCATGAGACTAGCGGGAGCTACAATGAGCAGTTCTTC.